The subject of this entry is one T cell receptor (beta chain). TCRdb keeps only in-frame clones here, not all; method: immunoSEQ multiplex PCR. Of 300,000 to 400,000 clones in the sample, approximately 86% were seen once. These data come from a study of blood T cell repertoires in COVID-19. Study details: PBMCs, B-cell-depleted T cells, or T cells were the source of the cDNA or gDNA that made up the material.

The germline V gene encodes CDR1 LNHDA and CDR2 SQIVND (reference sequence). V gave up 6 bases and J gave up 0 bases, with 14 bases separating them. The CDR3 consists of 16 residues. This rearrangement joins TRBV19 to TRBJ1-4; D remains ambiguous. The sample comprised peripheral blood. This clonotype originated in a woman aged 55-70 years with COVID-19, enrolled during active disease. For the CDR3, the DNA is TGTGCCAGTAGACCGGTTGGGCGGGCAACTAATGAAAAACTGTTTTTT. Amino acids: CASRPVGRATNEKLFF.